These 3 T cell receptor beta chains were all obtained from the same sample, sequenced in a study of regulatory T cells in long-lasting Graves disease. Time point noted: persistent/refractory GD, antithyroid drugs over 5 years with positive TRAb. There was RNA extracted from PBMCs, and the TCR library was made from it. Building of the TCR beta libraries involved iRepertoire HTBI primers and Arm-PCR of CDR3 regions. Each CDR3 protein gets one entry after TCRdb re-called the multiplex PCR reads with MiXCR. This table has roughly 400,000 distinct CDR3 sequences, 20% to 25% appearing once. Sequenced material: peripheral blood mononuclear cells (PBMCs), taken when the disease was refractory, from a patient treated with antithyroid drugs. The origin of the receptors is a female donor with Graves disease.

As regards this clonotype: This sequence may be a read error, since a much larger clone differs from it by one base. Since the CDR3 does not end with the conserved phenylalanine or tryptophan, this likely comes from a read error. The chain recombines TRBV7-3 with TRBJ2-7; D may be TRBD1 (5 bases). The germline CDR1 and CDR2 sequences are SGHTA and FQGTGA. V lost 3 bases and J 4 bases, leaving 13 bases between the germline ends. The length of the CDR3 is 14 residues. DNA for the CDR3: TGTGCCAGCAGCTTGGCGACAGAAACTTACGAGCAGTACTCC. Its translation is CASSLATETYEQYS.

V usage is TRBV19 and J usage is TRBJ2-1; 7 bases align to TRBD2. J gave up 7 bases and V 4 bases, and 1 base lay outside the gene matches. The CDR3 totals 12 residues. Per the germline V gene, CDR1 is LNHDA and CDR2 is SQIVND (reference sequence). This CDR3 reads CASSSGRNEQFF. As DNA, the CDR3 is TGTGCCAGTAGTAGCGGGAGAAATGAGCAGTTCTTC. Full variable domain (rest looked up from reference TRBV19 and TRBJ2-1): DGGITQSPKYLFRKEGQNVTLSCEQNLNHDAMYWYRQDPGQGLRLIYYSQIVNDFQKGDIAEGYSVSREKKESFPLTVTSAQKNPTAFYLCASSSGRNEQFFGPGTRLTVL.

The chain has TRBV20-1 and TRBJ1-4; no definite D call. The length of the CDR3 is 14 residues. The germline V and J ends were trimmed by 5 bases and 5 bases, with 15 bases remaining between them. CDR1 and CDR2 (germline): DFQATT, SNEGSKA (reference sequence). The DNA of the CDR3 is TGCAGTGCTCACCCCCGACACGGAAATGAAAAACTGTTTTTT. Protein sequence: CSAHPRHGNEKLFF.